This T cell receptor (beta chain) derives from a study of blood T cell repertoires in COVID-19. About the study: Spain, Italy and the United States supplied samples that represented acute and convalescent COVID-19. T cells, B-cell-depleted T cells, or PBMCs supplied cDNA or gDNA.

There are 16 residues in the CDR3. V lost 5 bases to trimming and J lost 8 bases; unmatched junction nucleotides: 12. In germline, CDR1 is LNHDA, CDR2 SQIVND (reference sequence). In the authors' methods: Amplification with reference gene primers provided the estimates of nucleated cell counts. The method was immunoSEQ multiplex PCR; TCRdb's version includes in-frame clones alone and lacks a portion of them. V and J calls and clone size come straight from that table; D and trimming were deduced from the DNA. The table has about 100,000 clones, roughly 92% seen once. Sequenced: peripheral blood. The TCR comes from a man in his fifties or sixties with acute or convalescent COVID-19. The chain employs TRBV19 and TRBJ2-1; TRBD2 agrees at 10 bases. The CDR3 loop reads CASSPRAGGVVDEQFF. As DNA, the CDR3 is TGTGCCAGTAGTCCGAGAGCGGGAGGGGTTGTAGATGAGCAGTTCTTC.